The rows below give T cell receptor beta chains drawn from one sample of a study of blood T cell repertoires in COVID-19. Method: immunoSEQ multiplex PCR; TCRdb's copy keeps in-frame clones and lacks some. The sample has roughly 100,000 clones; roughly 84% are singletons. The sequenced sample was peripheral blood. The receptors shown here come from a human donor in a cohort sampled during active COVID-19. The conserved cysteine and the conserved F or W are not part of the CDR3 here. A row's size may be missing; if present it is once, few, many or a size class.

j_gene | v_gene | abundance | len | CDR3aa
TRBJ2-5 | TRBV7-9 | . | 11 | ASSPPSRETQY
TRBJ2-7 | TRBV2 | . | 14 | ASSDPGQGASYEQY
TRBJ1-1 | TRBV6-6 | once | 14 | ASSQIAETGNTEAF
TRBJ2-2 | TRBV5-1 | once | 14 | ASSSTSGGDTGELF
TRBJ2-3 | TRBV6-2/TRBV6-3 | . | 12 | ASSLGQTTDTQY
TRBJ2-1 | TRBV7-2 | once | 14 | ASTTSGGGFYNEQF
TRBJ2-2 | TRBV24-1 | . | 13 | ATSDFRGVTGELF
TRBJ2-1 | TRBV18 | . | 14 | ASSPPSGGSYNEQF
TRBJ2-7 | TRBV5-1 | . | 14 | ASSLSRVFDYDEQY
TRBJ2-7 | TRBV28 | . | 14 | ASRSSGLTISYEQY
TRBJ2-3 | TRBV5-1 | . | 17 | ASSLSRPNRALSTDTQY
TRBJ2-7 | TRBV28 | . | 10 | ASSLSGYEQY
TRBJ2-3 | TRBV10-3 | once | 13 | AIGTSSQGTDTQY
TRBJ2-3 | TRBV5-1 | . | 14 | ASSLAGVSGTDTQY
TRBJ1-5 | TRBV28 | . | 15 | ASRLGTTGLSNQPQH
TRBJ2-1 | TRBV7-3 | . | 12 | ASSPGSSYNEQF
TRBJ2-7 | TRBV7-9 | . | 13 | ASSQTSGSLYEQY
TRBJ1-1 | TRBV14 | . | 9 | ASSQGQVAF
TRBJ2-5 | TRBV28 | . | 13 | ASSLRTSGVETQY
TRBJ1-4 | TRBV11-2 | once | 14 | ASSPRGVASDEKLF
TRBJ2-2 | TRBV5-1 | many | 12 | ASSRTGLTGELF
TRBJ2-7 | TRBV7-2 | . | 12 | ASSAGQGAYEQY
TRBJ2-1 | TRBV3-1/TRBV3-2 | once | 11 | ASSQSASNEQF
TRBJ2-7 | TRBV28 | . | 11 | ASSLGTVSAQY
TRBJ1-2 | TRBV7-2 | once | 12 | ASSLAKGDYGYT
TRBJ2-1 | TRBV5-6 | . | 11 | ASSLGVRDEQF
TRBJ2-7 | TRBV27 | . | 12 | ASSGTSGVYEQY
TRBJ2-2 | TRBV7-3 | . | 13 | ASSSGGANTGELF
TRBJ2-7 | TRBV6-5 | . | 14 | ASSYSASFVRGEQY
TRBJ2-3 | TRBV4-3 | . | 15 | ASSQSSTSLQADTQY
TRBJ2-2 | TRBV19 | . | 12 | ASSPSTGPGELF
TRBJ1-1 | TRBV19 | . | 11 | AVSGNWDTEAF
TRBJ2-3 | TRBV30 | . | 13 | AWSRLAGGGDTQY
TRBJ2-3 | TRBV28 | . | 13 | ASSMAAANFDTQY
TRBJ2-3 | TRBV7-2 | . | 11 | ASSPSGGVAQY
TRBJ2-3 | TRBV3-1/TRBV3-2 | . | 14 | ASSPGLPISTDTQY
TRBJ1-5 | TRBV6-1 | few | 13 | ASIEDRGLGQPQH
TRBJ2-6 | TRBV5-1 | . | 15 | ASSFRQWSSGANVLT
TRBJ2-5 | TRBV12-3/TRBV12-4 | . | 9 | ASTPGETQY
TRBJ2-4 | TRBV19 | . | 17 | ASSIEADLVGGFKNIQY
TRBJ1-1 | TRBV9 | . | 12 | ASSVGPGGTEAF
TRBJ1-2 | TRBV11-1 | . | 10 | ASSEGDYGYT
TRBJ2-3 | TRBV19 | . | 13 | ASTRTGMGGDTQY
TRBJ1-2 | TRBV19 | . | 15 | ASSIDLEESTRYGYT
TRBJ2-7 | TRBV18 | . | 13 | ASSPPGTPTSEQY
TRBJ2-7 | TRBV6-2/TRBV6-3 | . | 15 | ASSYTLKSASSYEQY
TRBJ1-4 | TRBV24-1 | . | 14 | ATSDPVSGGDEKLF
TRBJ2-7 | TRBV5-1 | . | 12 | ASSLSAGSYEQY
TRBJ1-2 | TRBV7-9 | . | 12 | ASSVDQGKKDYT
TRBJ2-3 | TRBV5-1 | few | 12 | ASSSGTGGEAQY
TRBJ1-1 | TRBV15 | . | 12 | ATSSKPGKPEAF
TRBJ2-7 | TRBV6-5 | . | 9 | ASRYDRGPF
TRBJ2-7 | TRBV9 | . | 12 | ASSVVPETYEQY
TRBJ1-3 | TRBV5-1 | . | 19 | ASSLDQRRVLSDSKGNTIY
TRBJ1-2 | TRBV20-1 | . | 10 | SASEGGYGYT